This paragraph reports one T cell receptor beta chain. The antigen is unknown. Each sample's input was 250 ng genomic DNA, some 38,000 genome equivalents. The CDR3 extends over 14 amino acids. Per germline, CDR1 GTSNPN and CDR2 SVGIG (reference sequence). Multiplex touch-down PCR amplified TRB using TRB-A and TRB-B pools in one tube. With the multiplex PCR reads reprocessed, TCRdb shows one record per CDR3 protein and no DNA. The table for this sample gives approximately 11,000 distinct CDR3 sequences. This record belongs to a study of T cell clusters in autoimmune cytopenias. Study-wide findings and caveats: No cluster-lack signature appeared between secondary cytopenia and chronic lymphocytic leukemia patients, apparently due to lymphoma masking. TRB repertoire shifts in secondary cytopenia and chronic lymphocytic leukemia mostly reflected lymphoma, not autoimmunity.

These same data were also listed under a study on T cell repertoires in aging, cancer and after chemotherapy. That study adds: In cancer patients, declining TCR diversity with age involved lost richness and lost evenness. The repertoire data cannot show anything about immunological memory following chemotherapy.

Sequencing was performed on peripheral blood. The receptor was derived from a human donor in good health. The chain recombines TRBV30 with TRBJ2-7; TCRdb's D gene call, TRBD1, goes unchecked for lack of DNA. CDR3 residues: CAWSVPGRGPWQYF.